The 21 T cell receptor beta chains presented below share a single source sample, sequenced in a study of untreated major depressive disorder. TCRdb keeps only in-frame clones here, not all; method: immunoSEQ multiplex PCR. The table has tens of thousands of clones, just under 90% seen once. The sequenced sample was CD4+ T cells from PBMCs. Source of these receptors: a woman aged 40-49 years in good health.

The table lists this clone with a count of one. This chain links TRBV7-8 with TRBJ1-1, with a possible D match to TRBD1 (5 bases). The CDR3 contains 15 residues. Trimming shortened V by 5 bases and J by 5 bases, and 18 bases separated the two germline ends. Germline values: CDR1 SGHVS, CDR2 FQNEAQ. The CDR3 DNA follows: TGTGCCAGCAGCCCTTCGTCGGGGGTGGGTACTGAAGCTTTCTTT. Residues: CASSPSSGVGTEAFF.

The chain links TRBV5-1 to TRBJ2-1, with D hard to call. Germline CDR1 and CDR2: SGHRS and YFSETQ. Trimming pared 1 base from V and 1 base from J, leaving 3 bases between. The CDR3 extends over 13 amino acids. The DNA for the CDR3 is TGCGCCAGCAGCTTGATTTCCTACAATGAGCAGTTCTTC. Protein product: CASSLISYNEQFF.

The V gene is TRBV2, the J gene TRBJ1-6; D ambiguous. Looked up from germline, CDR1 is SNHLY and CDR2 is FYNNEI. Trimming shortened V by 5 bases and J by 0 bases, and 8 bases separated the two germline ends. The length of the CDR3 is 15 residues. The CDR3 region has the DNA TGTGCCAGCAGTAGGTCGACCTCCTATAATTCACCCCTCCACTTT. Protein product: CASSRSTSYNSPLHF.

The chain joins TRBV5-4 to TRBJ2-3; unclear D gene. The germline gives CDR1 SGHNT, CDR2 YYREEE (reference sequence). V lost 4 bases and J lost 2, with 17 bases in between. This CDR3 comprises 16 residues. CDR3 loop: CASSQKEDPNTDTQYF. The DNA for the CDR3 is TGTGCCAGCAGCCAAAAAGAAGACCCCAACACAGATACGCAGTATTTT.

J is TRBJ1-1 and V is TRBV19; D remains unclear. The V end was cut by 6 bases, the J end by 1 base, with 9 bases between. The CDR3 sequence is 13 residues long. Germline assignment: CDR1 LNHDA and CDR2 SQIVND (reference sequence). The CDR3 spells CASSVAANTEAFF. The CDR3, as DNA: TGTGCCAGTAGCGTAGCAGCGAACACTGAAGCTTTCTTT.

This sequence joins TRBV27 and TRBJ2-2, with 11 bases lining up with TRBD2. Germline-derived CDR1 and CDR2 are MNHEY and SMNVEV (reference sequence). The CDR3 is 15 residues long. After removal of 3 bases from V and 5 bases from J, the junction contained 2 bases not matched to a gene. The CDR3 spells CASSFGTSGTGELFF. Here the CDR3 DNA reads TGTGCCAGCAGTTTCGGGACTAGCGGAACCGGGGAGCTGTTTTTT.

The J gene is TRBJ1-6, the V gene TRBV2; D uncertain. This CDR3 has 14 residues. Trimming cost V 3 bases and J 5 bases, with 8 bases left between them. The germline gives CDR1 SNHLY, CDR2 FYNNEI. In nucleotides, the CDR3 is TGTGCCAGCAGTGAGTGGCAGAATAATTCACCCCTCCACTTT. Translated: CASSEWQNNSPLHF.

The chain carries TRBV4-3 and TRBJ1-4, with D tentatively TRBD1 (5 bases). V lost 0 bases and J 15 bases, leaving 14 bases between the germline ends. Germline CDR1 reads LGHNA; CDR2 reads YSLEER. This CDR3 region has 13 residues. The CDR3, as DNA: TGCGCCAGCAGCCAAGATCGACAGAGTCGCTTGTTTTTT. Translating gives CASSQDRQSRLFF.

The chain has TRBV19 and TRBJ2-6; no reliable D call. V lost 1 base to trimming and J lost 4 bases, with 5 bases between them. This CDR3 comprises 14 residues. The germline CDR1 and CDR2 sequences are LNHDA and SQIVND (reference sequence). CDR3 coding DNA: TGTGCCAGTAGTATAGCACGGGGGGCCAACGTCCTGACTTTC. It codes for CASSIARGANVLTF. Based on the CDR3 plus reference TRBV19 and TRBJ2-6, the full variable domain is DGGITQSPKYLFRKEGQNVTLSCEQNLNHDAMYWYRQDPGQGLRLIYYSQIVNDFQKGDIAEGYSVSREKKESFPLTVTSAQKNPTAFYLCASSIARGANVLTFGAGSRLTVL.

CDR3 nucleotides: TGTGCCAGCAGCTTAGTGGGAGGGACCTTCGGAGCCTATGGCTACACCTTC. Its translation is CASSLVGGTFGAYGYTF. The chain employs TRBV7-2 and TRBJ1-2; maybe TRBD1 (5 bases). Germline values: CDR1 SGHTA, CDR2 FQGNSA. Trimming removed 1 base at V and 4 bases at J, with 19 bases between. The CDR3 is made up of 17 amino acids. The full variable domain, in which reference TRBV7-2 and TRBJ1-2 provide the parts outside the CDR3, is GAGVSQSPSNKVTEKGKDVELRCDPISGHTALYWYRQSLGQGLEFLIYFQGNSAPDKSGLPSDRFSAERTGGSVSTLTIQRTQQEDSAVYLCASSLVGGTFGAYGYTFGSGTRLTVV.

CDR3 sequence (DNA): TGTGCCTGGAGATCGGGTAATCAGCCCCAGCATTTT. This sequence encodes CAWRSGNQPQHF. This chain connects TRBV30 to TRBJ1-5; no clear D gene. V lost 3 bases, J lost 4 bases, and 7 bases lay in between. The CDR3 covers 12 residues. Germline CDR1 GTSNPN, CDR2 SVGIG (reference sequence).

This CDR3 reads CASSGIGNTGELFF. For the CDR3, the DNA is TGTGCCAGCAGTGGGATTGGGAACACCGGGGAGCTGTTTTTT. V and J are TRBV2 and TRBJ2-2; D is unresolved. Germline loops: CDR1 SNHLY, CDR2 FYNNEI. The V end was cut by 4 bases, the J end by 1 base, with 7 bases between. The length of the CDR3 is 14 residues.

The chain has TRBV12-5 and TRBJ2-7, with 7 nucleotides matching TRBD1. Germline trimming cut 1 base from V and 2 bases from J; bases unmatched to any gene: 14. The CDR3 runs to 18 residues. CDR1 is LGHNT, CDR2 FRNRAP, per germline. The CDR3 here is CASGLASISADRPYEQYV. Written as DNA, the CDR3 is TGTGCTAGTGGTTTGGCGAGTATTTCAGCGGACAGGCCCTACGAGCAGTACGTC.

The chain combines TRBV5-1 with TRBJ1-5, with 12 bases matching TRBD1. Germline V gene sequence: CDR1 SGHRS, CDR2 YFSETQ. Unmatched junction bases numbered 4, after V lost 0 bases and J lost 6 bases. CDR3 length: 16 residues. The CDR3: CASSLGGQGAGQPQHF. The DNA for the CDR3 is TGCGCCAGCAGCTTGGGGGGACAGGGGGCAGGTCAGCCCCAGCATTTT.

The rearrangement joins TRBV5-1 to TRBJ2-7, with TRBD1 as a possible D gene (5 bases). The CDR3 contains 15 residues. V was shortened by 1 base and J by 3 bases, with 14 bases between the two germline ends. Germline V CDR1 and CDR2: SGHRS, YFSETQ. Here the CDR3 reads CASSLSPIDSYEQYF. The CDR3 region has the DNA TGCGCCAGCAGCTTGAGCCCTATCGACAGCTACGAGCAGTACTTC.

V is TRBV9 and J is TRBJ2-2, with D possibly TRBD1 on 7 matching bases. This CDR3 region has 14 residues. Germline CDR1 is SGDLS and CDR2 is YYNGEE. V was trimmed by 3 bases and J by 6 bases, leaving 12 bases between them. The CDR3 sequence: CASSGSGGPGELFF. The CDR3 DNA reads TGTGCCAGCAGCGGGTCAGGGGGGCCCGGGGAGCTGTTTTTT.

The genes are TRBV11-2 and TRBJ1-2; no reliable D call. V was clipped by 8 bases and J by 5 bases, with 6 bases between them. CDR1 is SGHAT, CDR2 FQNNGV, per germline. The CDR3 runs to 10 residues. The CDR3 nucleotides are TGTGCCAGCGCGGGGTATGGCTACACCTTC. It encodes CASAGYGYTF.

J is TRBJ1-6 and V is TRBV7-2, with D tentatively TRBD1 (5 bases). CDR3 size: 16 residues. CDR1 is SGHTA, CDR2 FQGNSA, per germline. Trimming stripped 1 base from V and 9 bases from J, with 16 bases between. CDR3 sequence reads: CASSLVGGPGGSPLHF. The DNA for the CDR3 is TGTGCCAGCAGCTTAGTGGGAGGACCTGGGGGTTCACCCCTCCACTTT. Combining the CDR3 with reference TRBV7-2 and TRBJ1-6 gives the whole variable domain GAGVSQSPSNKVTEKGKDVELRCDPISGHTALYWYRQSLGQGLEFLIYFQGNSAPDKSGLPSDRFSAERTGGSVSTLTIQRTQQEDSAVYLCASSLVGGPGGSPLHFGNGTRLTVT.

The DNA of the CDR3 is TGTGCCAGCTCACCTCCTGCGGTTGGGACTGAAGCTTTCTTT. Translating gives CASSPPAVGTEAFF. This chain links TRBV18 with TRBJ1-1; D gene ambiguous. Germline V lookup: CDR1 KGHSH, CDR2 LQKENI. The CDR3 covers 14 residues. V lost 3 bases to trimming and J lost 5 bases, with 13 bases between them.

The chain carries TRBV7-6 and TRBJ1-2, with 9 bases matching TRBD1. Germline CDR1 SGHVS, CDR2 FNYEAQ. CDR3 length: 15 residues. V was clipped by 1 base and J by 7 bases; unmatched bases: 7. The CDR3 is CASSLETGGLGGYTF. The CDR3 coding sequence is TGTGCCAGCAGCTTAGAGACAGGGGGACTAGGTGGCTACACCTTC.

This clone was recorded once. This sequence joins TRBV25-1 and TRBJ2-1; maybe TRBD1 (6 bases). CDR1 is MGHDK and CDR2 is SYGVNS in the germline V gene. The CDR3 covers 14 residues. The V gene lost 0 bases and the J gene lost 8 bases, with 11 bases spanning the gap. CDR3 DNA sequence: TGTGCCAGCAGTGAATACGCAGGGACATATGAGCAGTTCTTC. It yields the protein CASSEYAGTYEQFF.